This TCR beta chain was captured in a study of cytomegalovirus exposure and HLA in healthy donors. The germline gives CDR1 MDHEN, CDR2 SYDVKM. CDR3 length equals 12 residues. Deletions cut 5 bases from V and 8 bases from J, with 13 bases between. PCR employed 60 Vbeta and 13 Jbeta primers. The protocol was immunoSEQ multiplex PCR, while the TCRdb copy is restricted to in-frame clones and leaves out a portion. The sample contains 100,000 to 150,000 clones, approximately 80% of which appear only once. This rearrangement joins TRBV28 to TRBJ2-7; D gene ambiguous. The receptor comes from a male donor in good health and CMV-seronegative. The sequenced sample was PBMCs. This CDR3 is CASSLLGPKQYF. CDR3 nucleotide sequence: TGTGCCAGCAGTCTTCTCGGTCCTAAGCAGTACTTC.